These 2 T cell receptor beta chains originate from one sample sequenced in a study of cytomegalovirus exposure and HLA in healthy donors. The PCR contained 60 Vbeta and 13 Jbeta primers. Libraries were prepared by immunoSEQ multiplex PCR; TCRdb keeps only in-frame clonotypes and omits some of them. The sample comprises 150,000 or so clones, 80% of which are singletons, and under 15% rests with the top ten. Sequenced material: PBMCs. The receptors here all came from a woman between 40 and 55 years old in good health and CMV-seronegative.

V usage is TRBV7-9 and J usage is TRBJ1-4; TRBD1 might be the D (5 bases). V was cut by 5 bases and J by 3 bases, with 16 bases left in between. Per the germline V gene, CDR1 is SEHNR and CDR2 is FQNEAQ (reference sequence). The CDR3 extends over 16 amino acids. The CDR3 here is CASSGRQPHPNEKLFF. As DNA, the CDR3 is TGTGCCAGCAGCGGTCGACAGCCCCACCCTAATGAAAAACTGTTTTTT.

The CDR3 is CASSTSGTGNYEQYF. The CDR3 coding sequence is TGTGCCAGTAGTACTTCAGGGACAGGGAACTACGAGCAGTACTTC. This rearrangement joins TRBV19 to TRBJ2-7, with 9 nucleotides matching TRBD1. This CDR3 region has 15 residues. Germline V gives CDR1 LNHDA, CDR2 SQIVND (reference sequence). The V and J ends lost 4 bases and 3 bases, in that order; junction bases with no gene match: 7.